These 13 T cell receptor beta chains were sequenced from one sample in a study of blood T cell repertoires in COVID-19. Produced via immunoSEQ multiplex PCR; TCRdb's table is partial and in-frame only. The table lists 95,000 to 150,000 clones, about 79% of them singletons. Sequenced material: peripheral blood. The receptor source for this set is an older man with acute or convalescent COVID-19.

The chain employs TRBV10-1 and TRBJ1-2; no clear D gene. Germline-derived CDR1 and CDR2 are WNHNN and SYGVQD (reference sequence). V lost 3 bases to trimming and J lost 6 bases, with 8 bases between them. The CDR3 has 12 amino acids. DNA for the CDR3: TGCGCCAGCAGTGATCACCCGGATGGCTACACCTTC. Protein sequence: CASSDHPDGYTF.

This clone has a single count. This rearrangement joins TRBV10-3 to TRBJ1-3; 12 bases are a match to TRBD1. This CDR3 contains 15 residues. Trimming at V came to 10 bases and at J to 8 bases, leaving 12 bases not matched to a gene. The germline V gene has CDR1 ENHRY and CDR2 SYGVKD. The CDR3 sequence: CATPRGTGGADTIYF. CDR3 sequence (DNA): TGTGCCACTCCTAGGGGGACAGGGGGCGCGGACACCATATATTTT.

V is TRBV7-2 and J is TRBJ2-4; 8 bases fit TRBD1. In germline, CDR1 is SGHTA, CDR2 FQGNSA. V gave up 6 bases and J gave up 7 bases; unmatched junction bases: 8. The CDR3 is 14 amino acids. The CDR3 region is CASRDDRGGNIQYF. In DNA, the CDR3 is TGTGCCAGCAGAGACGACAGGGGCGGGAACATTCAGTACTTC.

About this clone itself: Being one base from a much bigger clone, this may be a read error. Other DNA sequences in the sample encode the same CDR3. This chain uses TRBV4-3 with TRBJ1-2; D might be TRBD1 (6 bases). Germline V gives CDR1 LGHNA, CDR2 YSLEER. The CDR3 totals 14 residues. V was trimmed by 3 bases and J by 2 bases, leaving 10 bases between them. The CDR3 coding sequence is TGCGCCAGCAGCCACACTACAGGGAACTATGGCTACACCTTC. It specifies CASSHTTGNYGYTF.

The chain uses TRBV7-9 and TRBJ1-5; D perhaps matches TRBD1 (6 bases). Per germline, CDR1 SEHNR and CDR2 FQNEAQ (reference sequence). This CDR3 is 15 amino acids long. The V end lost 5 bases, the J end lost 3 bases, and 14 bases lay between the germline ends. The DNA of the CDR3 is TGTGCCAGCAGCATCCAGGGGCCCATCAATCAGCCCCAGCATTTT. Amino acid sequence: CASSIQGPINQPQHF.

The chain uses TRBV3-1 (or the pseudogene TRBV3-2) and TRBJ2-2; D might be TRBD2 (5 bases). CDR3 length: 14 amino acids. The V end was cut by 7 bases, the J end by 5 bases, with 14 bases between. Germline lookup yields CDR1 LGHDT and CDR2 YNNKEL (reference sequence). The CDR3 DNA reads TGTGCCAGCAAAATACACGGGGAGACCGGGGAGCTGTTTTTT. This encodes CASKIHGETGELFF.

This clone was observed a handful of times. The chain joins TRBV5-3 to TRBJ2-2, with 8 bases lining up with TRBD2. TRBV5-3 is placed among ORFs of uncertain function. Losses at the gene ends were 3 bases for V and 3 bases for J; bases not matched to a gene: 7. CDR3 length equals 16 residues. The CDR3 DNA is TGTGCCAGAAGCTGTTGCGGGGGGAGATACACCGGGGAGCTGTTTTTT. Amino acids: CARSCCGGRYTGELFF.

V usage is TRBV27 and J usage is TRBJ2-7; unclear D gene. Germline V gives CDR1 MNHEY, CDR2 SMNVEV (reference sequence). The CDR3 length is 14 residues. Trimming left V 7 bases short and J 2 bases short, with 15 bases between. The CDR3 region has the DNA TGTGCCAGCAACCCGGGTCCCTGGGCCTACGAGCAGTACTTC. Protein product: CASNPGPWAYEQYF.

The gene calls are TRBV27 and TRBJ1-1, with D possibly TRBD1 on 6 matching bases. CDR1 and CDR2 from the germline V gene are MNHEY and SMNVEV (reference sequence). Trimming removed 2 bases from V and 0 bases from J, with 13 bases in between. This CDR3 is built from 16 residues. CDR3 amino acids: CASSLRGDRLNTEAFF. The CDR3 nucleotides are TGTGCCAGCAGTTTACGGGGAGACAGGCTGAACACTGAAGCTTTCTTT.

V is TRBV19 and J is TRBJ1-1; D remains ambiguous. This CDR3 is built from 12 residues. The germline gives CDR1 LNHDA, CDR2 SQIVND (reference sequence). V was shortened by 7 bases and J by 6 bases, with 12 bases between the two germline ends. CDR3 protein: CASKADGAEAFF. CDR3 coding DNA: TGTGCCAGTAAGGCCGATGGAGCTGAAGCTTTCTTT.

The rearrangement uses TRBV11-3 and TRBJ2-3; D is undetermined. CDR1 SGHNT and CDR2 YENEEA come from the germline V gene. The CDR3 covers 15 residues. Trimming stripped 1 base from V and 5 bases from J, with 13 bases between. CDR3 in amino acids: CASSLVSGQGDTQYF. DNA for the CDR3: TGTGCCAGCAGCTTAGTGAGTGGGCAAGGAGATACGCAGTATTTT.

This chain links TRBV6-5 with TRBJ1-1; 8 nucleotides agree with TRBD1. Germline V gives CDR1 MNHEY, CDR2 SVGAGI. V shed 3 bases, J shed 0 bases, and the junction held 3 bases outside the gene matches. The CDR3 has 15 residues. DNA of the CDR3: TGTGCCAGCAGTTATGGGACAGGAATGAACACTGAAGCTTTCTTT. Protein sequence: CASSYGTGMNTEAFF.

A word on this clone: At one boundary the junction diverges from the germline segment, which might be a read error. The CDR3 DNA follows: TGTGCCTTACACAGGGGTGCGTTT. Translated: CALHRGAF. This chain joins TRBV30 and TRBJ1-1; 7 bases align to TRBD1. CDR1 is GTSNPN, CDR2 SVGIG, per germline (reference sequence). The CDR3 consists of 8 residues.